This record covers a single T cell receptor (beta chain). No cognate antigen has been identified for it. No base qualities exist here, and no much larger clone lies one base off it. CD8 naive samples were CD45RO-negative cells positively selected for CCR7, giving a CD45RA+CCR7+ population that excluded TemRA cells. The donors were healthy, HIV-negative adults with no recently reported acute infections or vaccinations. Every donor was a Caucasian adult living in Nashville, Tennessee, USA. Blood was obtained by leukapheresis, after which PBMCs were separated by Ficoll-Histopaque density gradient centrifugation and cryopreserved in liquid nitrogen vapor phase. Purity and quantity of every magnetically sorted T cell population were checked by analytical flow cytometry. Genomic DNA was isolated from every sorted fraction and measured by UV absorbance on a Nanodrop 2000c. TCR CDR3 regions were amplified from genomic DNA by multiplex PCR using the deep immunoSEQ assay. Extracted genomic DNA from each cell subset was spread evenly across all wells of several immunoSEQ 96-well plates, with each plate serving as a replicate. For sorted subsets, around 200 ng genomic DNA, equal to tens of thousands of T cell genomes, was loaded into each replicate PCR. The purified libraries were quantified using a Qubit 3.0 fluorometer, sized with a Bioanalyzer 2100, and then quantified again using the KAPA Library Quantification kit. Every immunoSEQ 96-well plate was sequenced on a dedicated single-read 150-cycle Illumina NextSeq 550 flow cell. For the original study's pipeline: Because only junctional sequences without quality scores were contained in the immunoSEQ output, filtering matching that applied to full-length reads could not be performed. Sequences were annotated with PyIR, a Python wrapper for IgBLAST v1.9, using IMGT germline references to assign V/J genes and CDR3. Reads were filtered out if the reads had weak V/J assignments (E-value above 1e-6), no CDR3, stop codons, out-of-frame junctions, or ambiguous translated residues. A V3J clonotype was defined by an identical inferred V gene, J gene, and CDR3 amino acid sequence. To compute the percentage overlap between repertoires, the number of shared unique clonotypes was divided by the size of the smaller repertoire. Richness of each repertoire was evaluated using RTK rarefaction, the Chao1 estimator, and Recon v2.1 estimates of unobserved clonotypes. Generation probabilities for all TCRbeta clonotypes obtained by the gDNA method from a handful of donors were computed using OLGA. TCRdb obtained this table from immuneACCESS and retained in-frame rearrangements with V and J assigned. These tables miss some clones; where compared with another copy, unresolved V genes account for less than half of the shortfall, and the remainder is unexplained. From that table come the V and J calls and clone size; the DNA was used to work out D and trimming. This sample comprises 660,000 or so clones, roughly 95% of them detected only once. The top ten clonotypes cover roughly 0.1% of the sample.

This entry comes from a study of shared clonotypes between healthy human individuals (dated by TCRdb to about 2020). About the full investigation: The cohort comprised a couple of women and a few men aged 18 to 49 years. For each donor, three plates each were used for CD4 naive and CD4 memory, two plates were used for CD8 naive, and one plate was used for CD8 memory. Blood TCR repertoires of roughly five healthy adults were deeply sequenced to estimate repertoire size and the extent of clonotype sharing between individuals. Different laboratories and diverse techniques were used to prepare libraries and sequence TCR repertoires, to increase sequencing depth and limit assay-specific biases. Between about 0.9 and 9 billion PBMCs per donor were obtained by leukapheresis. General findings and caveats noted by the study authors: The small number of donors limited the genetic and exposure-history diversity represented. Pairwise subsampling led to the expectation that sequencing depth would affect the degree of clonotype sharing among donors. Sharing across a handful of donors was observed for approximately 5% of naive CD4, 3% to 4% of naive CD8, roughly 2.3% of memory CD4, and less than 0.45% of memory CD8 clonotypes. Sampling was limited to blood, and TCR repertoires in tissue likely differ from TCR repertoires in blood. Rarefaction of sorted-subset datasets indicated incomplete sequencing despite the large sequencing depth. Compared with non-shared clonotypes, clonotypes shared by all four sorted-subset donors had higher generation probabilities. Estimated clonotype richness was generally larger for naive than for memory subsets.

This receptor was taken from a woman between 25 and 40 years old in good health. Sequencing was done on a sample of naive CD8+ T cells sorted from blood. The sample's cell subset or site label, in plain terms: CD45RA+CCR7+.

The DNA sequence is given as TGTGCCAGCAGCGCGAACAATGAGCAGTTCTTC. Translated, this is CASSANNEQFF. The receptor chain draws on TRBV11-2 and TRBJ2-1; a confident D gene designation cannot be given. The junction carries 4 bases between V and J, which are trimmed by 5 bases and 5 bases respectively. The CDR3 holds 11 amino acids from the cysteine to the phenylalanine. CDR3 DNA only is kept here, 33 bases in frame from base 1. The germline V gene provides CDR1 SGHAT and CDR2 FQNNGV.